Following are 29 T cell receptor beta chains from one sample sequenced in a study of blood T cells in healthy people across ages. Sample-barcoded 5' priming and a J-beta primer mix drove a second PCR of roughly 6 to 12 cycles. Each CDR3 protein is one row after TCRdb ran MiXCR on the 5' RACE reads. The sample has hundreds of thousands of distinct CDR3 sequences; around 30% are singletons. The specimen sequenced was blood. These receptors were obtained from a woman older than 75 in good health.

This clonotype was detected many times. The chain uses TRBV5-1 and TRBJ1-2, with no clear D. V was pared by 5 bases and J by 1 base, with 9 bases between. In germline, CDR1 is SGHRS, CDR2 YFSETQ. The CDR3 totals 13 residues. The CDR3 spells CASRPDDNYGYTF. DNA for the CDR3: TGCGCCAGCAGACCGGATGATAACTATGGCTACACCTTC.

Ten or more counts support this clonotype. The V and J genes are TRBV12-3 or TRBV12-4 and TRBJ1-2, with TRBD1 identical over 9 bases. The CDR3 length is 18 residues. Trimming at V came to 5 bases and at J to 0 bases, leaving 13 bases not matched to a gene. CDR3 in amino acids: CASSLVPGQGNSNYGYTF. In nucleotides, the CDR3 is TGTGCCAGCAGTCTGGTACCGGGACAGGGAAATTCTAACTATGGCTACACCTTC.

Notes on this clonotype: The junction and the germline gene differ at one end; a read error may be behind it. Here the CDR3 DNA reads TGCGCCAGCGGCCAAGCGGAGACGAGCTCCTACGGGCAGTACTTC. It is translated as CASGQAETSSYGQYF. This sequence joins TRBV4-3 and TRBJ2-7; D is perhaps TRBD2 (5 bases). The length of the CDR3 is 15 residues. Germline V gene sequence: CDR1 LGHNA, CDR2 YSLEER.

This clonotype was counted only a few times. This may be a read error, as it is one base from a much larger clone. The V gene is TRBV20-1, the J gene TRBJ2-7; D is perhaps TRBD2 (6 bases). Germline CDR1 DFQATT, CDR2 SNEGSKA (reference sequence). The CDR3 is 14 residues long. The CDR3 DNA reads as TGCGGTGCCGAAATTCTGGGACTCTCCTACGAGCAGTACTTC. Its protein product is CGAEILGLSYEQYF.

This clonotype occurred many times. The chain combines TRBV9 with TRBJ2-5; D gene unclear. The germline V gene encodes CDR1 SGDLS and CDR2 YYNGEE. Trimming cost V 3 bases and J 0 bases, with 12 bases left between them. The CDR3 length is 15 residues. The CDR3: CASSAGREYQETQYF. CDR3 DNA sequence: TGTGCCAGCAGCGCCGGTCGAGAGTACCAAGAGACCCAGTACTTC. Complete variable domain (other parts from reference TRBV9 and TRBJ2-5): DSGVTQTPKHLITATGQRVTLRCSPRSGDLSVYWYQQSLDQGLQFLIQYYNGEERAKGNILERFSAQQFPDLHSELNLSSLELGDSALYFCASSAGREYQETQYFGPGTRLLVL.

This clonotype was seen only a few times. The gene calls are TRBV7-2 and TRBJ2-5; D is ambiguous. The CDR3 totals 13 residues. Trimming pared 6 bases from V and 5 bases from J, leaving 13 bases between. Germline V gives CDR1 SGHTA, CDR2 FQGNSA. The CDR3 region has the DNA TGTGCCAGCAGATCATCCTGGCGGGAGACCCAGTACTTC. It specifies CASRSSWRETQYF.

This clonotype occurred many times. The J gene is TRBJ2-3, the V gene TRBV7-2, with TRBD1 as a possible D gene (5 bases). Trimming pared 3 bases from V and 5 bases from J, leaving 12 bases between. CDR3 size: 14 residues. Germline V gene data show CDR1 as SGHTA and CDR2 as FQGNSA. The CDR3 here is CASSFGHLGDTQYF. The CDR3 nucleotides read TGTGCCAGCAGCTTCGGACACTTGGGAGATACGCAGTATTTT.

This clonotype appeared a few times. A single base separates this from a much larger clone, so it may be a read error. V usage is TRBV20-1 and J usage is TRBJ2-5; 7 positions agree with TRBD1. The V and J ends lost 0 bases and 11 bases, in that order; junction bases with no gene match: 12. The CDR3 covers 14 residues. In germline, CDR1 is DFQATT, CDR2 SNEGSKA (reference sequence). CDR3 coding DNA: TGCAGTGCTAGAGATCTGACAGGGATCCATGAGCAGTACTTC. The encoded protein is CSARDLTGIHEQYF.

With respect to this clonotype: This could be a read error, since a much larger clone is one nucleotide away. The rearrangement links TRBV14 to TRBJ2-7; D uncertain. The V and J ends lost 1 base and 12 bases respectively, with 13 bases between them. This CDR3 spans 12 amino acids. CDR1 is SGHDN and CDR2 is FVKESK in the germline V gene. CDR3 coding DNA: TGTGCCAGCAGCCAAGTAGTTAGCCTGAGGTACTTC. Translating it yields CASSQVVSLRYF.

Comment on this clonotype: A much larger clone sits a single nucleotide away, making a read error possible. V and J are TRBV28 and TRBJ2-5; D gene ambiguous. V was clipped by 5 bases and J by 11 bases, with 12 bases between them. CDR3 size: 11 residues. CDR1 MDHEN and CDR2 SYDVKM come from the germline V gene. CDR3 protein: CASSPYREQYF. The CDR3 coding sequence is TGTGCCAGCAGTCCCTACAGAGAGCAGTACTTC.

This sequence joins TRBV4-2 and TRBJ1-6; TRBD1 might be the D (5 bases). Germline values: CDR1 LGHNA, CDR2 YNFKEQ. The CDR3 totals 15 residues. Trimming pared 4 bases from V and 18 bases from J, leaving 25 bases between. The CDR3 loop reads CASSRRTGDNSLPHF. Here the CDR3 DNA reads TGTGCCAGCAGCCGGAGGACGGGGGATAATTCACTCCCCCACTTT.

This clonotype was detected ten times or more. The chain employs TRBV9 and TRBJ2-5; D is perhaps TRBD2 (5 bases). Germline V gives CDR1 SGDLS, CDR2 YYNGEE. CDR3 size: 14 residues. V was pared by 0 bases and J by 0 bases, with 6 bases between. CDR3 protein: CASSVGENQETQYF. The CDR3 bases are TGTGCCAGCAGCGTAGGGGAGAACCAAGAGACCCAGTACTTC.

The chain carries TRBV7-9 and TRBJ2-7, with D unclear. Germline CDR1 is SEHNR and CDR2 is FQNEAQ (reference sequence). The CDR3 loop spans 15 amino acids. Between the trimmed V and J ends, which lost 3 bases and 0 bases, there was a span of 12 bases. As DNA, the CDR3 is TGTGCCAGCAGCTTGCCCGCTAGTGGCTCCTACGAGCAGTACTTC. Its translation: CASSLPASGSYEQYF.

This clonotype was seen at least ten times. This chain uses TRBV15 with TRBJ1-2; 7 bases are a match to TRBD1. CDR3 length: 12 amino acids. The germline V gene has CDR1 LNHNV and CDR2 YYDKDF (reference sequence). V dropped 3 bases and J dropped 9; count of bases not matched to a gene: 4. DNA for the CDR3: TGTGCCACCAGCAGTGGGACAGTAAGCTACACCTTC. Translated: CATSSGTVSYTF.

A remark on this clonotype: A much larger clone is a single base away; this may be a read error. The chain has TRBV6-2 or TRBV6-3 and TRBJ2-1, with 10 bases lining up with TRBD1. The trim removed 11 bases at V and 10 bases at J, leaving 8 bases unmatched. Per the germline V gene, CDR1 is MNHEY and CDR2 is SVGEGT. The CDR3 is 12 amino acids. CDR3 nucleotides: TGTGCCGCGGGACAGGGGCTCTACGAGCAGTTCTTC. The encoded protein is CAAGQGLYEQFF.

The chain has TRBV28 and TRBJ2-3; a weak D match, TRBD2 (6 bases). In germline, CDR1 is MDHEN, CDR2 SYDVKM. V lost 7 bases, J lost 0 bases, and 14 bases lay in between. The CDR3 runs 15 residues. CDR3 region: CASTHSGHSTDTQYF. CDR3 coding DNA: TGTGCCAGCACCCATAGCGGACATAGCACAGATACGCAGTATTTT.

This clonotype was counted at least ten times. J is TRBJ1-2 and V is TRBV20-1, with D perhaps matching TRBD1 (6 bases). Trimming stripped 1 base from V and 6 bases from J, with 18 bases between. CDR1 and CDR2 from the germline V gene are DFQATT and SNEGSKA (reference sequence). CDR3 size: 15 residues. The CDR3 DNA sequence: TGCAGTGCTAGAGGGTCGGGGGGCGAAAGGGATGGCTACACCTTC. This gives the protein CSARGSGGERDGYTF.

This clonotype came up a few times. A much larger clonotype is one base distant, so this may be a read error. The chain links TRBV6-2 or TRBV6-3 to TRBJ2-1; D might be TRBD2 (6 bases). The CDR3 has 14 amino acids. The V end lost 6 bases, the J end lost 12 bases, and 21 bases lay between the germline ends. The germline V gene has CDR1 MNHEY and CDR2 SVGEGT. The CDR3 loop is CASSTRPELRGQFF. CDR3 nucleotide sequence: TGTGCCAGCAGCACGAGACCAGAGCTGCGGGGGCAGTTCTTC.

This clonotype has ten or more counts. The gene calls are TRBV5-4 and TRBJ2-3; 12 bases are shared with TRBD2. Germline lookup yields CDR1 SGHNT and CDR2 YYREEE (reference sequence). The CDR3 sequence is 17 residues long. The ends lost 0 bases at V and 2 bases at J; junction bases unmatched: 4. This CDR3 is CASSLERLAGDTDTQYF. The CDR3 DNA is TGTGCCAGCAGCTTGGAGAGACTAGCGGGGGACACAGATACGCAGTATTTT.

This clonotype was recorded many times. The V call is TRBV6-5, the J call TRBJ1-2; weak D call: TRBD1 (5 bases). V was pared by 8 bases and J by 4 bases, with 20 bases between. The CDR3 has 15 residues. Germline V gives CDR1 MNHEY, CDR2 SVGAGI. The CDR3 DNA sequence: TGTGCCAGCGGAACGGGGGAAGCCAGGTCCTATGGCTACACCTTC. Translating it yields CASGTGEARSYGYTF.

The sample holds a few counts of this clonotype. V and J are TRBV6-6 and TRBJ1-6; TRBD1 might be the D (5 bases). V shed 4 bases and J shed 1 base, with 14 bases lying between them. Germline CDR1 MNHNY, CDR2 SVGAGI (reference sequence). The CDR3 covers 17 residues. The CDR3 loop is CASSWEGIRSYNSPLHF. The CDR3 nucleotides are TGTGCCAGCAGTTGGGAGGGGATAAGGTCCTATAATTCACCCCTCCACTTT.

This clonotype has at least ten counts. The chain combines TRBV10-3 with TRBJ2-1, with D perhaps TRBD1 or TRBD2 (5 bases each). This CDR3 has 14 amino acids. V lost 6 bases, J lost 8 bases, and 17 bases lay in between. Looked up from germline, CDR1 is ENHRY and CDR2 is SYGVKD. CDR3 in DNA: TGTGCCATCAGCGGGGCGGGCCGTCTGCATGAGCAGTTCTTC. It is translated as CAISGAGRLHEQFF.

The chain recombines TRBV14 with TRBJ2-2; TRBD1 matches at 10 bases. Trimming took 5 bases from V and 5 from J; bases not matched to a gene: 8. The CDR3 spans 16 residues. Germline loops: CDR1 SGHDN, CDR2 FVKESK. CDR3 in DNA: TGTGCCAGCAGCAAAATCGGGACAGGGGCAACCGGGGAGCTGTTTTTT. The encoded protein is CASSKIGTGATGELFF.

This clonotype has just one count. The rearrangement uses TRBV11-2 and TRBJ2-5, with D possibly matching TRBD1 (6 bases). V lost 6 bases and J 13 bases, leaving 30 bases between the germline ends. The CDR3 has 16 amino acids. Germline lookup yields CDR1 SGHAT and CDR2 FQNNGV. CDR3 sequence reads: CASRETFWAGDPQWYF. CDR3 coding DNA: TGTGCCAGCAGGGAGACCTTTTGGGCAGGGGACCCTCAGTGGTACTTC.

This clonotype was picked up many times. The chain uses TRBV27 and TRBJ2-7, with 11 bases lining up with TRBD1. Germline CDR1 reads MNHEY; CDR2 reads SMNVEV (reference sequence). Trimming cost V 3 bases and J 5 bases; bases outside gene matches: 6. This CDR3 is built from 15 residues. CDR3 amino acids: CASSFQGQGVNEQYF. The CDR3 coding sequence is TGTGCCAGCAGTTTTCAGGGACAGGGGGTAAACGAGCAGTACTTC.

This clonotype was counted only a few times. The rearrangement links TRBV3-1 to TRBJ2-7; TRBD1 matches at 7 bases. The V and J ends lost 0 bases and 3 bases, in that order; junction bases with no gene match: 8. The CDR3 runs 16 residues. Germline-derived CDR1 and CDR2 are LGHDT and YNNKEL (reference sequence). CDR3 protein: CASSQETDRHRYEQYF. The CDR3, as DNA: TGTGCCAGCAGCCAAGAAACGGACAGGCATCGCTACGAGCAGTACTTC.

This clonotype was counted at least ten times. V usage is TRBV12-3 or TRBV12-4 and J usage is TRBJ1-5, with D possibly matching TRBD1 (5 bases). Trimming pared 5 bases from V and 2 bases from J, leaving 13 bases between. The CDR3 length is 15 residues. The CDR3 DNA reads TGTGCCAGCAGTGGGCAGGGAGTAGGCAATCAGCCCCAGCATTTT. It specifies CASSGQGVGNQPQHF.

This clonotype was counted between two and nine times. The chain recombines TRBV21-1 with TRBJ1-6; the table's D call TRBD1 went unverified against the DNA. TRBV21-1 has pseudogene status. The CDR3 totals 17 residues. CDR3 nucleotides: TGTGCCAGCAGCAAGCGGCGCCGACGATTCTTAAATTCACCCCTCCACTTT. It translates to CASSKRRRRFLNSPLHF.

Many counts were recorded for this clonotype. The chain links TRBV24-1 to TRBJ2-5; D call uncertain. The V end was cut by 5 bases, the J end by 0 bases, with 18 bases between. CDR1 is KGHDR, CDR2 SFDVKD, per germline. This CDR3 has 17 residues. The CDR3 here is CATSATIPSSYQETQYF. In DNA, the CDR3 is TGTGCCACCAGTGCCACCATCCCTTCCTCGTACCAAGAGACCCAGTACTTC.